Below, 2 T cell receptor beta chains from the same sample are listed, as sequenced in a study of T cell changes during pregnancy in multiple sclerosis. Sequencing was performed with immunoSEQ multiplex PCR; in TCRdb, only in-frame clones are kept and a portion is missing. The data contain about 40,000 clones, just over 90% of them seen just once; the ten biggest clones take up roughly 1.2%. Sequences were derived from peripheral blood, sampled before pregnancy. The receptors shown here come from a female donor with multiple sclerosis, enrolled in a pregnancy study.

The V call is TRBV29-1, the J call TRBJ2-1; 11 nucleotides align to TRBD2. V gave up 4 bases and J gave up 5 bases; unmatched junction bases: 16. The CDR3 length is 18 residues. Germline CDR1 is SQVTM and CDR2 is ANQGSEA. The CDR3 is CSVVLLVQTSGGNNEQFF. The CDR3 bases are TGCAGCGTTGTACTCTTGGTTCAAACTAGCGGGGGAAACAATGAGCAGTTCTTC.

This sequence joins TRBV7-9 and TRBJ1-5; 7 bases agree with TRBD1. Germline CDR1 reads SEHNR; CDR2 reads FQNEAQ (reference sequence). The CDR3 is made up of 14 amino acids. V dropped 2 bases and J dropped 5; count of bases not matched to a gene: 3. The CDR3 protein is CASSLLDRDQPQHF. The CDR3 DNA is TGTGCCAGCAGCTTACTCGACAGGGATCAGCCCCAGCATTTT.